A single sample is the source of the 12 T cell receptor beta chains below, sequenced in a study of blood T cell repertoires in COVID-19. This table comes from immunoSEQ multiplex PCR, and its TCRdb copy is limited to in-frame clones, with some not included. The sample records over 85,000 clones, around 84% being singletons. The sample consisted of peripheral blood. The source is a man between 35 and 55 years old with acute or convalescent COVID-19.

This clone was counted once. The chain recombines TRBV3-1 (or the pseudogene TRBV3-2) with TRBJ1-5, with D perhaps matching TRBD1 (5 bases). The CDR3 extends over 15 amino acids. Germline values: CDR1 LGHDT, CDR2 YNNKEL (reference sequence). Trimming stripped 0 bases from V and 2 bases from J, with 8 bases between. CDR3 in amino acids: CASSQDLGRNQPQHF. CDR3 in DNA: TGTGCCAGCAGCCAAGACCTGGGGCGCAATCAGCCCCAGCATTTT.

The chain carries TRBV30 and TRBJ1-1; unclear D gene. The CDR3 has 14 amino acids. The germline V and J ends were trimmed by 1 base and 4 bases, with 13 bases remaining between them. Germline V gene lookup returns CDR1 GTSNPN and CDR2 SVGIG (reference sequence). The CDR3 DNA reads as TGTGCCTGGAGTGGGATTGAGAGGTCCACTGAAGCTTTCTTT. As protein: CAWSGIERSTEAFF.

This clone was seen a few times. This chain links TRBV11-2 with TRBJ1-6; 7 bases agree with TRBD1. This CDR3 is built from 14 residues. J gave up 10 bases and V 5 bases, and 8 bases lay outside the gene matches. Germline loops: CDR1 SGHAT, CDR2 FQNNGV. The CDR3: CASSPDRAGSPLHF. The CDR3 DNA reads TGTGCCAGCAGCCCCGACAGGGCTGGGTCACCCCTCCACTTT.

The chain's CDR3 is CASSLDKNYGYTF. CDR3 in DNA: TGTGCCAGCAGCCTTGACAAGAACTATGGCTACACCTTC. The rearrangement links TRBV5-4 to TRBJ1-2; D is unclear. The CDR3 sequence is 13 residues long. Germline assignment: CDR1 SGHNT and CDR2 YYREEE (reference sequence). Trimming removed 4 bases from V and 2 bases from J, with 9 bases in between.

This chain links TRBV4-1 with TRBJ2-5; 10 bases match TRBD1. Unmatched junction bases numbered 6, after V lost 0 bases and J lost 5 bases. The CDR3 has 16 residues. Germline lookup yields CDR1 MGHRA and CDR2 YSYEKL. The DNA for the CDR3 is TGCGCCAGCAGCCAAGAGACAGGGGGCGCGAGGGAGACCCAGTACTTC. Protein sequence: CASSQETGGARETQYF.

V is TRBV5-1 and J is TRBJ1-1; tentatively, D is TRBD1 (5 bases). This CDR3 comprises 14 residues. Trimming cost V 5 bases and J 0 bases, with 11 bases left between them. CDR1 is SGHRS, CDR2 YFSETQ, per germline. CDR3 DNA sequence: TGCGCCAGCAGTCGGGGGAGGTTGAACACTGAAGCTTTCTTT. Its protein product is CASSRGRLNTEAFF.

V is TRBV30 and J is TRBJ1-2; 7 bases are a match to TRBD1. Germline V gives CDR1 GTSNPN, CDR2 SVGIG (reference sequence). J lost 0 bases, V lost 7 bases, and 8 bases had no gene match. The CDR3 loop spans 14 amino acids. The CDR3 DNA reads as TGTGCCTTACGACAGGGCATAGCTAACTATGGCTACACCTTC. This translates into CALRQGIANYGYTF.

The CDR3 loop reads CATSRNQGSSEAFF. The CDR3 DNA is TGTGCCACCAGCAGAAATCAGGGATCCTCTGAAGCTTTCTTT. V and J are TRBV15 and TRBJ1-1; the D gene is possibly TRBD1 (5 bases). This CDR3 has 14 amino acids. Trimming shortened V by 2 bases and J by 6 bases, and 13 bases separated the two germline ends. Germline CDR1 and CDR2: LNHNV and YYDKDF (reference sequence).

The chain carries TRBV5-6 and TRBJ2-7, with 8 bases fitting TRBD2. Trimming at V came to 6 bases and at J to 7 bases, leaving 9 bases not matched to a gene. This CDR3 has 13 amino acids. The V gene's germline CDR1 is SGHDT and CDR2 YYEEEE. The CDR3 bases are TGTGCCAGCAAAGCGGGGGCCCTCTGGGAGCAGTACTTC. It specifies CASKAGALWEQYF.

The V and J genes are TRBV11-2 and TRBJ1-1; 10 positions match TRBD1. Germline V gene lookup returns CDR1 SGHAT and CDR2 FQNNGV. Losses at the gene ends were 1 base for V and 4 bases for J; bases not matched to a gene: 3. The CDR3 is made up of 15 amino acids. The CDR3 DNA reads as TGTGCCAGCAGCTTAGTGGGACAGGGGAGCACTGAAGCTTTCTTT. Its translation: CASSLVGQGSTEAFF.

The V call is TRBV3-1 (or the pseudogene TRBV3-2), the J call TRBJ2-6; 7 nucleotides match TRBD1. The CDR3 totals 16 residues. Per the germline V gene, CDR1 is LGHDT and CDR2 is YNNKEL (reference sequence). The junction had 3 bases not matched to a gene; V was cut back by 0 bases and J by 4 bases. The CDR3 is CASSQETGLGANVLTF. CDR3 DNA sequence: TGTGCCAGCAGCCAAGAGACAGGGTTGGGGGCCAACGTCCTGACTTTC.

The chain employs TRBV18 and TRBJ2-7; perhaps TRBD1 as D (7 bases). From germline, CDR1 is KGHSH and CDR2 LQKENI. CDR3 length equals 14 residues. Trimming stripped 5 bases from V and 3 bases from J, with 14 bases between. CDR3 sequence: CASSWGTAGYEQYF. CDR3 nucleotides: TGTGCCAGCTCATGGGGGACAGCGGGCTACGAGCAGTACTTC. The full variable domain, with the rest looked up from reference TRBV18 and TRBJ2-7, is NAGVMQNPRHLVRRRGQEARLRCSPMKGHSHVYWYRQLPEEGLKFMVYLQKENIIDESGMPKERFSAEFPKEGPSILRIQQVVRGDSAAYFCASSWGTAGYEQYFGPGTRLTVT.